The rows below give T cell receptor beta chains drawn from one sample of a study of blood T cell repertoires in COVID-19. The assay was immunoSEQ multiplex PCR, and TCRdb's table has in-frame clones only and misses some. The sample contains 75,000 or so clones, approximately 85% of which appear only once. The sequenced sample was peripheral blood. The receptors derive from a man between 65 and 79 years old with acute or convalescent COVID-19. Each CDR3 is given with its conserved first and last residue. Fields, in order: D gene, V gene, J gene, clone size, CDR3 DNA, CDR3 protein. The D gene is left open where the match is weak. Where a row states a size, it is once, few, many or the class of an expanded clone; other rows omit it.

-	TRBV24-1	TRBJ1-1	-	TGTGCCACCCATCCGGGTACAGGGAGAGGGACTGAAGCTTTCTTT	CATHPGTGRGTEAFF
TRBD2	TRBV24-1	TRBJ2-3	-	TGTGCCACCAGTGATCCGGGGACTAGCGGGAGAGTTGATACGCAGTATTTT	CATSDPGTSGRVDTQYF
-	TRBV19	TRBJ2-2	-	TGTGCCAGTAGTATAGGGCCGAACACCGGGGAGCTGTTTTTT	CASSIGPNTGELFF
TRBD1	TRBV5-1	TRBJ1-2	-	TGCGCCAGCAGCTTCCAGGGGGATGGCTACACCTTC	CASSFQGDGYTF
-	TRBV6-2/TRBV6-3	TRBJ1-5	-	TGTGCCAGCAGTTACTCGTTTTTTCGAGGGAATCAGCCCCAGCATTTT	CASSYSFFRGNQPQHF
TRBD1	TRBV2	TRBJ2-2	-	TGTGCCAGCAGTATCCTGACAGGGACCGGGGAGCTGTTTTTT	CASSILTGTGELFF
-	TRBV12-2	TRBJ1-5	-	TGTGCAAGTCGCTCTCCGAGGTGCTTGGCCCAGCATTTT	CASRSPRCLAQHF
-	TRBV14	TRBJ1-2	-	TGTGCCAGCAGCCAACAGGGGCGAATCTATGGCTACACCTTC	CASSQQGRIYGYTF
TRBD1	TRBV18	TRBJ1-4	-	TGTGCCAGCTCACCGGCGGGACAGAGGCTTAATGAAAAACTGTTTTTT	CASSPAGQRLNEKLFF
TRBD2	TRBV9	TRBJ2-5	-	TGTGCCAGCAGCCCGGGAATAGCGGGGGGAGAGACCCAGTACTTC	CASSPGIAGGETQYF
-	TRBV5-1	TRBJ2-7	-	TGCGCCAGCAGCACGACAGGAGGAATGGGCGAGCAGTACTTC	CASSTTGGMGEQYF
-	TRBV10-2	TRBJ1-3	-	TGCGCCAGCAGAGAGACTGGCTCTGGAAACACCATATATTTT	CASRETGSGNTIYF
TRBD1	TRBV5-4	TRBJ1-4	-	TGTGCCAGCAGCAGAGGACAGGGGGATGAAAAACTGTTTTTT	CASSRGQGDEKLFF
-	TRBV3-1/TRBV3-2	TRBJ2-7	few	TGTGCCAGCAGCCCCTATAAGGCGGGTTACTCCTACGAGCAGTACTTC	CASSPYKAGYSYEQYF
TRBD2	TRBV7-9	TRBJ2-3	-	TGTGCCAGCAGCTTAACTAGCGGGGGGCCAAAGTTGGGCACAGATACGCAGTATTTT	CASSLTSGGPKLGTDTQYF
-	TRBV9	TRBJ2-3	few	TGTGCCAGCAGCCCTCGGCTAGACGGCACAGATACGCAGTATTTT	CASSPRLDGTDTQYF
-	TRBV16	TRBJ2-1	-	TGTGCCAGCAGCCAAACAGGGTATGTCAATGAGCAGTTCTTC	CASSQTGYVNEQFF
TRBD2	TRBV5-4	TRBJ2-3	-	TGTGCCAGCAGCTTGGCAGCGGGAGACGATACGCAGTATTTT	CASSLAAGDDTQYF
TRBD1	TRBV7-8	TRBJ2-7	-	TGTGCCAGCAGCCCAGGGGGCTACGAGCAGTACTTC	CASSPGGYEQYF
TRBD1	TRBV9	TRBJ1-1	-	TGTGCCAGCAGTACAGGGGCGGGGAACACTGAAGCTTTCTTT	CASSTGAGNTEAFF
-	TRBV5-1	TRBJ1-1	-	TGCGCCAGCAGCCAACAGGGAGGGGAGACCGAAGCTTTCTTT	CASSQQGGETEAFF
TRBD2	TRBV11-2	TRBJ2-1	-	TGTGCCAGCAGCTTAGATAGCGGGAAATACAATGAGCAGTTCTTC	CASSLDSGKYNEQFF
-	TRBV5-1	TRBJ2-4	-	TGCGCCAGCAGCTTGGCTTCGGGGGACGACATTCAGTACTTC	CASSLASGDDIQYF
TRBD1	TRBV18	TRBJ2-4	-	TGTGCCAGCTCCGAGCAGGGGGCTACCCCCACTATGAACATTCAGTACTTC	CASSEQGATPTMNIQYF
TRBD1	TRBV6-6	TRBJ1-5	once	TGTGCCAGCCACCCCGGGACAGGGAGCAATCAGCCCCAGCATTTT	CASHPGTGSNQPQHF
TRBD1	TRBV15	TRBJ1-2	-	TGTGCCACCAGCAGACCCGGACAGGGCTATGGCTACACCTTC	CATSRPGQGYGYTF
-	TRBV9	TRBJ2-3	-	TGTGCCAGCAGCGTAGGTGGCAGGGGATACACAGATACGCAGTATTTT	CASSVGGRGYTDTQYF
-	TRBV2	TRBJ1-2	-	TGTGCCAGCAGTGGAGAGGACAGCCATGGCTACACCTTC	CASSGEDSHGYTF
-	TRBV5-4	TRBJ1-1	once	TGTGCCAGCAGCTTGGGAGGAGCCCCGCGTGGCACTGAAGCTTTCTTT	CASSLGGAPRGTEAFF
-	TRBV30	TRBJ1-2	few	TGTGCCTGGAGTGTAGGGGGGGGATATGGCTACACCTTC	CAWSVGGGYGYTF
TRBD1	TRBV20-1	TRBJ1-4	-	TGCAGTGCTAGTCCGGGACAGGGGCACGAAAAACTGTTTTTT	CSASPGQGHEKLFF
-	TRBV7-8	TRBJ1-4	-	TGTGCCAGCAGCCTCTTGATTGGGCCCCGGGGAAATGAAAAACTGTTTTTT	CASSLLIGPRGNEKLFF
TRBD1	TRBV28	TRBJ2-1	-	TGTGCCAGCAGTCACGAAAGACAGGGACAGTTCTTC	CASSHERQGQFF
-	TRBV23-1	TRBJ2-1	-	TGCGCCAGCAGTCAAGGTCAGGTCGCGAGCAATGAGCAGTTCTTC	CASSQGQVASNEQFF
TRBD1	TRBV5-1	TRBJ2-1	-	TGCGCCAGCAGCTTGTTGCCCCCGCCCGGACAGGGGCCGGGCAATGAGCAGTTCTTC	CASSLLPPPGQGPGNEQFF
-	TRBV9	TRBJ1-3	once	TGTGCCAGCAGCGTCGATGGGACTCCTGGAAACACCATATATTTT	CASSVDGTPGNTIYF
-	TRBV5-1	TRBJ1-1	once	TGCGCCAGCAGCCCGAACTTACCGGGCACTGAAGCTTTCTTT	CASSPNLPGTEAFF
TRBD1	TRBV5-4	TRBJ2-7	-	TGTGCCAGCAGCAAGGACAGGAGCTCCTACGAGCAGTACTTC	CASSKDRSSYEQYF
TRBD1	TRBV27	TRBJ1-6	-	TGTGCCAGCAGTTTATCTCCAGGGGGCGATAATTCACCCCTCCACTTT	CASSLSPGGDNSPLHF
TRBD2	TRBV7-7	TRBJ2-2	-	TGTGCCAGCAGCACTAGCGGGGGGGCCTTTACCGGGGAGCTGTTTTTT	CASSTSGGAFTGELFF
-	TRBV2	TRBJ1-2	-	TGTGCCAGCAGTCGGACAGACTATGGCTACACCTTC	CASSRTDYGYTF
-	TRBV10-1	TRBJ1-4	-	TGCGCCAGCATGTCATACACACCATCGAATACAAATGAAAAACTGTTTTTT	CASMSYTPSNTNEKLFF
-	TRBV19	TRBJ2-1	-	TGTGCCAGTAGTAGCGGGATCAGGAATGAGCAGTTCTTC	CASSSGIRNEQFF
TRBD1	TRBV3-1/TRBV3-2	TRBJ1-2	-	TGTGCCAGCAGCCTGGGACAGGGGTTCTACACCTTC	CASSLGQGFYTF